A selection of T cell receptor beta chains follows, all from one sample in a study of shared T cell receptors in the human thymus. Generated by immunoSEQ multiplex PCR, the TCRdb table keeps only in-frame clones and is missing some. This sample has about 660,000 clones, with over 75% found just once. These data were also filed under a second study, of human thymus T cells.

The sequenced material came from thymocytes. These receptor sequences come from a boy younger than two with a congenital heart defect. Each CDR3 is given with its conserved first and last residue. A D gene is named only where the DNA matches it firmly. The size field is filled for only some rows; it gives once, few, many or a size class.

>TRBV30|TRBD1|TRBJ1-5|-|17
CAWSPGQGGTSNQPQHF
TGTGCCTGGAGCCCGGGACAGGGGGGAACTAGCAATCAGCCCCAGCATTTT
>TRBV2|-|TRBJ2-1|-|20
CASSLPQGIPPRSPYNEQFF
TGTGCCAGCAGTCTTCCCCAGGGGATTCCCCCCAGGTCCCCGTACAATGAGCAGTTCTTC
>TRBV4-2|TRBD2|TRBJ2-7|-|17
CASSQVLCREGAYEQYF
TGTGCCAGCAGCCAAGTCTTATGTCGGGAGGGGGCCTACGAGCAGTACTTC
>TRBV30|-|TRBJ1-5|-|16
CAWSVGRQGWNQPQHF
TGTGCCTGGAGTGTAGGGCGGCAGGGTTGGAATCAGCCCCAGCATTTT
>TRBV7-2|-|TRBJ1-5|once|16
CASSLLRGPPNQPQHF
TGTGCCAGCAGCCTACTCCGGGGTCCCCCCAATCAGCCCCAGCATTTT
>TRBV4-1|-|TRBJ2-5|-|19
CASSQDWPLGHGEKETQYF
TGCGCCAGCAGCCAAGATTGGCCTTTGGGACACGGGGAAAAAGAGACCCAGTACTTC
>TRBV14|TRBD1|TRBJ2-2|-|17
CASSQVPGQGRTGELFF
TGTGCCAGCAGCCAAGTCCCCGGACAGGGGCGCACCGGGGAGCTGTTTTTT
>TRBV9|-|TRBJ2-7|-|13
CASSPPAGDEQYF
TGTGCCAGCAGCCCCCCTGCAGGGGACGAGCAGTACTTC
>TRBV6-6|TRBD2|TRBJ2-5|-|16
CASSYSIAGVLETQYF
TGTGCCAGCAGTTACTCTATAGCGGGAGTTCTAGAGACCCAGTACTTC
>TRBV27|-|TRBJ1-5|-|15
CASNPGGNSNQPQHF
TGTGCCAGCAATCCTGGGGGGAATAGCAATCAGCCCCAGCATTTT
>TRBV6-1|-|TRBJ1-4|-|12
CASKGVREKLFF
TGTGCCAGCAAAGGGGTTAGGGAAAAACTGTTTTTT
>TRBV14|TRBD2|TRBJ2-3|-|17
CASSQLMIAGVTDTQYF
TGTGCCAGCAGCCAATTGATGATAGCGGGAGTAACAGATACGCAGTATTTT
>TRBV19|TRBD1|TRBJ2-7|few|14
CASSIGQGTYEQYF
TGTGCCAGTAGTATAGGACAGGGCACCTACGAGCAGTACTTC
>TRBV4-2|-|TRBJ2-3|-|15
CASSPGETFTDTQYF
TGTGCCAGCAGCCCTGGCGAGACTTTCACAGATACGCAGTATTTT
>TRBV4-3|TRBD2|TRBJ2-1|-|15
CASSQGLDGRGEQFF
TGCGCCAGCAGCCAAGGACTAGATGGGAGGGGTGAGCAGTTCTTC
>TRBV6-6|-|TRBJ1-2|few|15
CASRALTGFVYGYTF
TGTGCCAGCAGGGCCCTCACAGGTTTTGTCTATGGCTACACCTTC
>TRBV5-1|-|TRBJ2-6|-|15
CASGGGESGANVLTF
TGCGCCAGCGGAGGGGGGGAGTCTGGGGCCAACGTCCTGACTTTC
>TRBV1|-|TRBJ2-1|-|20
CTSSQDPPAGVPILGNEQFF
TGCACCAGCAGCCAAGATCCCCCAGCGGGAGTCCCCATCCTTGGCAATGAGCAGTTCTTC
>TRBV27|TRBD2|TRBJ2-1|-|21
CASSLSVAGRTSGRARNEQFF
TGTGCCAGCAGTTTATCAGTTGCGGGCAGGACTAGCGGGAGGGCCAGGAATGAGCAGTTCTTC
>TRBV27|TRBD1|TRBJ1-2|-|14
CASSFRTGPYGYTF
TGTGCCAGCAGTTTTCGGACAGGGCCCTATGGCTACACCTTC
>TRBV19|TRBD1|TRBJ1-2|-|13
CASSMNRGRGYTF
TGTGCCAGTAGTATGAACAGGGGACGGGGCTACACCTTC
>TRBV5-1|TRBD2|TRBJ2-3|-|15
CATPSGGGSTDTQYF
TGCGCCACCCCAAGTGGGGGAGGGAGCACAGATACGCAGTATTTT
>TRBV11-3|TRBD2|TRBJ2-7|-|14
CASSSPGGTKVTYF
TGTGCCAGCAGCTCCCCGGGGGGTACAAAAGTCACGTACTTC
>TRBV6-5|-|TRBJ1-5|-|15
CASSYGQGVGQPQHF
TGTGCCAGCAGTTACGGGCAGGGCGTCGGACAGCCCCAGCATTTT
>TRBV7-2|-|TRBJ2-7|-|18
CASSLAEPGGTFAYEQYF
TGTGCCAGCAGCTTAGCGGAGCCAGGGGGGACCTTCGCCTACGAGCAGTACTTC
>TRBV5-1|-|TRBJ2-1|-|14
CASGPGTMNNEQFF
TGCGCCAGCGGACCCGGGACAATGAACAATGAGCAGTTCTTC
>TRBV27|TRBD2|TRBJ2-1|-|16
CASSLSKGLAGGEQFF
TGTGCCAGCAGTTTATCGAAGGGACTAGCGGGAGGTGAGCAGTTCTTC
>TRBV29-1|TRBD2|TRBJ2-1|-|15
CSVGTSGRSYNEQFF
TGCAGCGTCGGGACTAGCGGGAGATCCTACAATGAGCAGTTCTTC
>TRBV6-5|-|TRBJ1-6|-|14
CASAAASLNSPLHF
TGTGCCAGCGCGGCGGCGTCGCTTAATTCACCCCTCCACTTT
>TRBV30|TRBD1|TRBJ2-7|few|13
CALTGTGRYEQYF
TGTGCCTTGACCGGGACAGGGCGGTACGAGCAGTACTTC
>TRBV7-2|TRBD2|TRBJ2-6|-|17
CASSFPLGGNGANVLTF
TGTGCCAGCAGCTTCCCCCTCGGGGGGAATGGGGCCAACGTCCTGACTTTC
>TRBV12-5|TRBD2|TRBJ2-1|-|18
CASGSIAPKTSGYNEQFF
TGTGCTAGTGGTTCCATTGCCCCAAAGACTAGCGGGTACAATGAGCAGTTCTTC
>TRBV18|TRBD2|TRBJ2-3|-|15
CASSPLGLAADTQYF
TGTGCCAGCTCACCACTGGGACTAGCAGCAGATACGCAGTATTTT
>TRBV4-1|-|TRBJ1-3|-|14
CASTGQTSGNTIYF
TGCGCCAGCACCGGACAGACCTCTGGAAACACCATATATTTT
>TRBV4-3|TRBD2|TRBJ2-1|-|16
CASSQDLREGRGEQFF
TGCGCCAGCAGCCAAGATCTGCGGGAGGGCCGGGGTGAGCAGTTCTTC
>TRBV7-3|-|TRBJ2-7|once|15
CASSLPRTVTYEQYF
TGTGCCAGCAGCTTACCAAGGACAGTAACCTACGAGCAGTACTTC
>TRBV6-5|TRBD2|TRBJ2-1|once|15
CASSFLGLADNEQFF
TGTGCCAGCAGTTTCCTAGGACTAGCGGACAATGAGCAGTTCTTC
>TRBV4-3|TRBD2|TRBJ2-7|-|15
CASSHRTSGRSEQYF
TGCGCCAGCAGCCACCGGACTAGCGGGAGATCCGAGCAGTACTTC
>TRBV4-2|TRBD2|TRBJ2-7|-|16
CASSQGGGLFPFEQYF
TGTGCCAGCAGCCAAGGGGGGGGACTATTCCCGTTCGAGCAGTACTTC
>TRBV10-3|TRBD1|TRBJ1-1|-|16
CATQGGQGGTNTEAFF
TGTGCCACTCAAGGAGGGCAGGGGGGTACGAACACTGAAGCTTTCTTT
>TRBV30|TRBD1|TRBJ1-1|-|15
CAWSAAGQGGTEAFF
TGTGCCTGGAGCGCGGCCGGACAGGGGGGCACTGAAGCTTTCTTT
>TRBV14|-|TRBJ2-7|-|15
CASSQGPGHTYEQYF
TGTGCCAGCAGCCAAGGCCCGGGACACACCTACGAGCAGTACTTC
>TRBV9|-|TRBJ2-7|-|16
CASSEVVDYRSAEQYF
TGTGCCAGCAGCGAAGTTGTGGACTACCGAAGTGCCGAGCAGTACTTC
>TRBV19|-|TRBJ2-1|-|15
CASSIRVSSYNEQFF
TGTGCCAGTAGTATCCGGGTAAGCTCCTACAATGAGCAGTTCTTC
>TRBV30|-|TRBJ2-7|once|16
CAWKVFVGDISYEQYF
TGTGCCTGGAAGGTGTTTGTAGGGGACATCTCCTACGAGCAGTACTTC
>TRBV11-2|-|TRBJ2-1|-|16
CASSLGPLRGNNEQFF
TGTGCCAGCAGCTTAGGCCCCCTTCGCGGGAACAATGAGCAGTTCTTC
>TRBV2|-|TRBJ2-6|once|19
CASSGWANLRGSGANVLTF
TGTGCCAGCAGCGGATGGGCAAACTTACGGGGCTCTGGGGCCAACGTCCTGACTTTC
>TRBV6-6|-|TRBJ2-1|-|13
CASSYPLDNEQFF
TGTGCCAGCAGTTACCCACTTGACAATGAGCAGTTCTTC
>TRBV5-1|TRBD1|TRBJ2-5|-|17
CASSPTRGTLGERTQYF
TGCGCCAGCAGTCCTACCAGGGGGACCCTGGGAGAAAGGACCCAGTACTTC
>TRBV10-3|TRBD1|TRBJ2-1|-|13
CAISERGRDEQFF
TGTGCCATCAGTGAGAGGGGGCGCGATGAGCAGTTCTTC
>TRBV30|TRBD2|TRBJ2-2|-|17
CAWSVSGTSANTGELFF
TGTGCCTGGAGTGTCTCCGGGACTAGCGCGAACACCGGGGAGCTGTTTTTT
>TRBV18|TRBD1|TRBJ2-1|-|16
CASSPPDRALYNEQFF
TGTGCCAGCTCACCACCGGACAGGGCGCTCTACAATGAGCAGTTCTTC
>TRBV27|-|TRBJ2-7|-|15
CASTTLGGGGYEQYF
TGTGCCAGCACTACCCTTGGGGGGGGCGGGTACGAGCAGTACTTC
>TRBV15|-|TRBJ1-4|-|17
CATSRHPKPRRDEKLFF
TGTGCCACCAGCAGACACCCGAAACCGAGGCGGGATGAAAAACTGTTTTTT
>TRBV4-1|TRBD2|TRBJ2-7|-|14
CASSQVERDDEQYF
TGCGCCAGCAGCCAAGTCGAGCGGGACGACGAGCAGTACTTC
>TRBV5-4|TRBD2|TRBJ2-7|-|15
CASSSGLAGSYEQYF
TGTGCCAGCAGTTCCGGACTAGCGGGCTCCTACGAGCAGTACTTC
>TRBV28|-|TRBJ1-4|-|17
CASSSRAGLATNEKLFF
TGTGCCAGCAGTTCTAGAGCAGGGCTTGCAACTAATGAAAAACTGTTTTTT